This TCR beta chain was identified during a study of cytomegalovirus exposure and HLA in healthy donors. Using immunoSEQ multiplex PCR, the repertoire was profiled, and TCRdb retains in-frame clones only, with some absent. The sample includes tens of thousands of clones, approximately 94% seen only once; the top ten take roughly 0.6%. Germline CDR1 LNHDA, CDR2 SQIVND (reference sequence). Deletions cut 10 bases from V and 8 bases from J, with 20 bases between. The CDR3 contains 13 residues. The source is a young woman in good health and CMV-seronegative. V usage is TRBV19 and J usage is TRBJ1-2; D is possibly TRBD1 (6 bases). Sequencing input: PBMCs. The CDR3 nucleotides read TGTGCCACCTCTGGGGGGGGCGCAGAAGGCTACACCTTC. Translation: CATSGGGAEGYTF.